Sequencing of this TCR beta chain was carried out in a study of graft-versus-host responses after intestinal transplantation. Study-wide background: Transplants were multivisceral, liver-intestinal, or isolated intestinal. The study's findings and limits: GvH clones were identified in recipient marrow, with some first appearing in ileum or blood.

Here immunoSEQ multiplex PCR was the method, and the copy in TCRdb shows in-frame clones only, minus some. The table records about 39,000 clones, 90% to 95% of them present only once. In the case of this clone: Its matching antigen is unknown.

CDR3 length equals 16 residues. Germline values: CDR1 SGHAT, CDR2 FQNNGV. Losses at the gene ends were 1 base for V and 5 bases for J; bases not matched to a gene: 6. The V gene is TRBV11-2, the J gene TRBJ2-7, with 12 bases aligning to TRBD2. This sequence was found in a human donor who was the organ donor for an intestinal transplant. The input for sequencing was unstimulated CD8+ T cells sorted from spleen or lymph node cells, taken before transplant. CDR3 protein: CASSLAFLAGGNEQYF. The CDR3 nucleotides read TGTGCCAGCAGCTTAGCGTTCCTAGCGGGGGGGAACGAGCAGTACTTC. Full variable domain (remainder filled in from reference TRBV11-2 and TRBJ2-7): EAGVAQSPRYKIIEKRQSVAFWCNPISGHATLYWYQQILGQGPKLLIQFQNNGVVDDSQLPKDRFSAERLKGVDSTLKIQPAKLEDSAVYLCASSLAFLAGGNEQYFGPGTRLTVT.